The 3 T cell receptor beta chains below come from one sample, sequenced in a study of blood T cell repertoires in COVID-19 (dated by TCRdb to between 2020 and 2021). The library was made by the immunoSEQ multiplex PCR assay. TCRdb mirrors the immuneACCESS table, restricted to in-frame sequences. Some clones are absent from its copies; in checked studies, under half trace to an unresolved V gene, and the reason for the others is unknown. The sample contains roughly 360,000 clones, roughly 90% of them found a single time. The ten largest clonotypes hold about 0.89% of the sample. The sequenced sample consisted of PBMCs or T cells enriched from blood (not recorded which). The receptor source for this set is a woman under 40 with acute COVID-19.

This clone was picked up a small number of times. Other DNA sequences in this specimen translate into the identical CDR3. The chain links TRBV5-1 to TRBJ1-5, with 10 bases aligning to TRBD1. Losses at the gene ends were 3 bases for V and 2 bases for J; bases not matched to a gene: 2. Germline CDR1 and CDR2: SGHRS and YFSETQ. This CDR3 is 15 amino acids long. The CDR3 here is CASSSGTGGNQPQHF. The CDR3 DNA reads TGCGCCAGCAGCTCCGGGACAGGGGGCAATCAGCCCCAGCATTTT.

The gene calls are TRBV24-1 and TRBJ2-2, with a possible D match to TRBD1 (5 bases). The length of the CDR3 is 15 residues. Deletions cut 9 bases from V and 0 bases from J, with 13 bases between. CDR1 is KGHDR and CDR2 is SFDVKD in the germline V gene. The CDR3 here is CATQDSSTNTGELFF. CDR3 DNA: TGTGCCACCCAAGACAGCAGTACGAACACCGGGGAGCTGTTTTTT.

The J gene is TRBJ1-2, the V gene TRBV6-6; a weak D match, TRBD1 (5 bases). This CDR3 comprises 16 residues. The germline gives CDR1 MNHNY, CDR2 SVGAGI (reference sequence). The germline V and J ends were trimmed by 6 bases and 4 bases, with 21 bases remaining between them. CDR3 amino acids: CASRDMPGGRLYGYTF. For the CDR3, the DNA is TGTGCCAGCAGGGACATGCCGGGAGGGCGGCTCTATGGCTACACCTTC.